Sequencing of this TCR beta chain was carried out in a study of CD8 T cells in ankylosing spondylitis. Study-level points and caveats: Disease-linked clones displayed a CD8+ phenotype and appeared relatively rarely in peripheral blood. A motif of fewer than ten highly homologous TCR beta variants was seen as apparently characteristic of ankylosing spondylitis blood.

Germline V gives CDR1 MGHDK, CDR2 SYGVNS. V was shortened by 1 base and J by 1 base, with 10 bases between the two germline ends. This CDR3 is built from 15 residues. A word on this clonotype: The antigen remains unidentified.

TCRdb ran MiXCR on the 5' RACE reads and lists one entry per CDR3 protein. The sample lists some 300,000 distinct CDR3 sequences, roughly 20% occurring once. The sequenced sample consisted of blood, either unsorted or a sorted T cell fraction (not recorded which). The chain recombines TRBV25-1 with TRBJ1-1; no definite D call. This clonotype originated in a female donor with ankylosing spondylitis or in good health (not recorded which). CDR3 protein: CASSELTRPNTEAFF. Here the CDR3 DNA reads TGTGCCAGCAGTGAATTGACCCGCCCGAACACTGAAGCTTTCTTT.